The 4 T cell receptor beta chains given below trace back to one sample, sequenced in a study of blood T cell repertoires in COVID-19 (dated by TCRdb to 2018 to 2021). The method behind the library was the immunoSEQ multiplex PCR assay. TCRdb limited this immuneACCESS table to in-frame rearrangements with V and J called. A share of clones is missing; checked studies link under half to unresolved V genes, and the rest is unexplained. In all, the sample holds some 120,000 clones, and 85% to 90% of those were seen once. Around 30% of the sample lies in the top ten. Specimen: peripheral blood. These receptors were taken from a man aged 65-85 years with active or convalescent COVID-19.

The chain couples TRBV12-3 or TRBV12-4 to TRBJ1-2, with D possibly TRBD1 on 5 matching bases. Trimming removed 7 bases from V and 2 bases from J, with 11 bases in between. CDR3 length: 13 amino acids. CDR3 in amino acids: CASKGQGNYGYTF. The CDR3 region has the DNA TGTGCCAGCAAAGGTCAGGGAAACTATGGCTACACCTTC.

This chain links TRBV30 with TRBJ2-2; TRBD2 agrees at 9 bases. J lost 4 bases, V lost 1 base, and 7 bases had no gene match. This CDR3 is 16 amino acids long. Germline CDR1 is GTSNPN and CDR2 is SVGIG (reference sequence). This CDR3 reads CAWSGLAGVSTGELFF. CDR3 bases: TGTGCCTGGAGTGGATTAGCGGGAGTATCCACCGGGGAGCTGTTTTTT.

This chain's CDR3 is CASSFLAGALYF. The CDR3 bases are TGTGCCAGCAGCTTTTTGGCGGGAGCGCTGTACTTC. This chain uses TRBV11-2 with TRBJ2-7, with 7 bases aligning to TRBD2. V lost 3 bases, J lost 12 bases, and 8 bases stayed unmatched. In germline, CDR1 is SGHAT, CDR2 FQNNGV. The CDR3 totals 12 residues.

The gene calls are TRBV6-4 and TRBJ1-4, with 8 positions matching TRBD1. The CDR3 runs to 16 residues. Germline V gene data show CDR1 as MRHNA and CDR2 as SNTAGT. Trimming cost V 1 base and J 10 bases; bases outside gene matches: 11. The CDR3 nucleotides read TGTGCCAGCAGTGACTACGAAAGACAGGGGAGGGGAAAACTGTTTTTT. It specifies CASSDYERQGRGKLFF.